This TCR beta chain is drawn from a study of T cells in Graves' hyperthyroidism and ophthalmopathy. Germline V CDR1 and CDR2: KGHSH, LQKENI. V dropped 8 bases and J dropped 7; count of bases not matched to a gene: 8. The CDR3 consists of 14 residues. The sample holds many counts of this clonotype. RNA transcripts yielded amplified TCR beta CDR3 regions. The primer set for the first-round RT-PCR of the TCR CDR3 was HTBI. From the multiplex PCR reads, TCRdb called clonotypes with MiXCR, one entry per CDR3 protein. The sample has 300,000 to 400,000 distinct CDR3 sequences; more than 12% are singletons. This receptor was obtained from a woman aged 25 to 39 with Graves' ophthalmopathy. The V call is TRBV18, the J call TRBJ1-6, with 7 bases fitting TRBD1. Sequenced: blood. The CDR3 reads CASNPTGRNSPLHF. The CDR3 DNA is TGTGCCAGCAACCCGACAGGGAGAAATTCACCCCTCCACTTT.